This T cell receptor (beta chain) was recovered during a study of T cells after yellow fever vaccination. UMIs and a universal primer site were added when TCR cDNA was made by 5'RACE template switching. TCRdb independently ran MiXCR on the 5' RACE reads; one entry per CDR3 protein. The table records roughly 500,000 distinct CDR3 sequences, 15% to 20% of them present only once. The ends lost 3 bases at V and 7 bases at J; junction bases unmatched: 7. The germline V gene encodes CDR1 MDHEN and CDR2 SYDVKM. This CDR3 comprises 15 residues. To note about this clonotype: Its antigen is not known.

Findings of the study overall: Compared with primary, the secondary response was weaker and peaked at day 5, not 15. The bulk population could contribute abundant contaminating clonotypes to FACS-sorted repertoires.

This specimen consisted of PBMCs, obtained 15 days after the yellow fever booster vaccination. The sequence derives from a man aged 25-40 years who received the YFV17D yellow fever vaccine. This chain joins TRBV28 and TRBJ1-2; the match to TRBD1 covers 11 bases. CDR3 region: CASSLVGQGARGYTF. For the CDR3, the DNA is TGTGCCAGCAGTTTGGTCGGACAGGGGGCGCGTGGCTACACCTTC.